This TCR beta chain originates from a study of T-cell memory formation after mild COVID-19. Using its own MiXCR run on the 5' RACE reads, TCRdb lists one record per CDR3 protein. The sample yields roughly 50,000 distinct CDR3 sequences, more than 10% seen once. The sample holds a few counts of this clonotype. Its target is unknown. Notes on the study in general: Nothing confirmed that second-wave clones peaking on day 37 were specific for SARS-CoV-2. Later expanders leaned toward CD4+, whereas clones contracting from day 15 to 85 were balanced CD4/CD8. The finding that pre-infection memory included some responding clones suggested that cross-reactive memory joined.

V lost 3 bases, J lost 7 bases, and 12 bases lay in between. This CDR3 spans 13 amino acids. The rearrangement links TRBV12-3 or TRBV12-4 to TRBJ1-2; no clear D gene. The sequenced sample consisted of PBMCs or a T cell subset sorted from them (not recorded which). The source is a man aged 18 to 30 who had mild COVID-19 (a few samples of this study predate the infection). Cell type and time point are not known. This chain's CDR3 is CASSFSQSAGYTF. CDR3 DNA: TGTGCCAGCAGTTTTTCACAGTCGGCTGGCTACACCTTC.